This TCR beta chain emerged from a study of blood T cells in healthy people across ages (dated by TCRdb to the mid-2010s). Turning to the overall study: In model experiments, template switching captured about one uniquely barcoded TCR beta cDNA molecule for every two T cells. To avoid experimental bias, donors of different ages were spread randomly across the sequencing lanes. The study analyzed two additional independent replicas of 1 million unique cDNA reads from the same blood draw for two donors, one aged 18 to 29 and one aged 80 or older. Donors were grouped into four age groups: young (average approximately 16 years), middle-aged (under 40), aged (approximately 58) and long-lived (about 82). Using deep sequencing normalized with unique cDNA molecular identifiers, the study measured how TCR beta repertoire diversity changes with age.

About this clonotype: Its antigen target is currently unknown. One base away there is no much larger clone; base qualities are not given.

To prepare the library, 5' RACE was applied. Sequencing took place on an Illumina HiSeq 2500. A second PCR of roughly 7 to 12 cycles was performed with a sample-barcoded 5' primer and a J-beta primer mix. A template-switch 5' adaptor carrying 12 random nucleotides introduced a unique molecular identifier onto each TCR beta cDNA molecule. Each sample yielded at least 3 million CDR3-containing paired-end reads. The Mint cDNA synthesis kit, primed by a TRBC-specific oligonucleotide, was used to synthesize first-strand cDNA from all RNA. After uracil-DNA glycosylase treatment, a first 18-cycle PCR used universal primers M1SS and BC2_uni_R on all cDNA. Processing in the source paper ran as follows. For normalization, 1 million high-quality reads were randomly selected from each sample, with every read carrying a distinct molecular identifier. Instead of being binned into consensus sequences, reads with shared molecular identifiers were discarded. CDR3 identification, clonotype clustering and error correction used MiTCR with a Q25 quality threshold and the strictest error-elimination algorithm. A nonparametric unseen species model with Euler transformation was used to estimate lower-bound total TCR beta diversity. TCRdb cleaned the public reads at Q25 with fastp, built clones with MiXCR and kept in-frame beta chains. Here each entry gathers all rows of one CDR3 protein and keeps the most common genes and DNA. TCRdb's processing, not the authors', yielded these V and J calls. The sample includes some 860,000 distinct CDR3 sequences, with 45% to 70% observed a single time. Jointly, the top ten make up about a quarter of the sample.

Donors were under 40 systemically healthy Caucasian individuals from Russia aged 6 to 90 years. Each donor gave approximately 9.4 milliliters of peripheral blood, drawn into EDTA-treated Vacutainer tubes. Ficoll-Paque density-gradient centrifugation was used to isolate PBMCs, with at least 6 million obtained per sample. Trizol reagent was used to extract total RNA from the PBMCs, yielding at least 5 micrograms per sample. Naive CD45RAhigh/CD27high T cell percentages were measured by flow cytometry on a PBMC aliquot from every donor. Here is what the overall study found, with its caveats: Compared with the aged group, the long-lived group had more naive CD4+ T cells, fewer expanded clones and increased TCR diversity, suggesting age selection. As age increased, observed TCR beta diversity per million T cells dropped in a roughly linear way, and a significant reduction was already evident by age around 41. Because profiling used bulk unsorted PBMCs, naive and antigen-experienced compartments could not be compared conclusively. Observed TCR beta diversity correlated strongly with the percentage of naive T cells measured by flow cytometry. Estimates of total diversity based on one million sequenced T cells were regarded as lower bounds and as underestimates. Donor CMV infection status was unknown, potentially confounding age-related changes in expanded clonotypes.

CDR1 and CDR2 (SGHTA, FQGTGA) derive from the germline V gene. Deletion took 1 base off V and 5 bases off J, with a span of 15 bases between the germline ends. The CDR3, from cysteine to phenylalanine, totals 16 residues. Of all the DNA, just the CDR3 is kept, 48 bases in frame from base 1. Material for sequencing was blood. The chain is made from TRBV7-3 and TRBJ2-1, with TRBD2 tentatively as D gene (6 bases match). The TCR was taken from a middle-aged man in good health. The CDR3 protein is CASSLMVGGSNNEQFF. The nucleotide sequence is TGTGCCAGCAGCTTAATGGTCGGGGGTTCCAACAATGAGCAGTTCTTC.